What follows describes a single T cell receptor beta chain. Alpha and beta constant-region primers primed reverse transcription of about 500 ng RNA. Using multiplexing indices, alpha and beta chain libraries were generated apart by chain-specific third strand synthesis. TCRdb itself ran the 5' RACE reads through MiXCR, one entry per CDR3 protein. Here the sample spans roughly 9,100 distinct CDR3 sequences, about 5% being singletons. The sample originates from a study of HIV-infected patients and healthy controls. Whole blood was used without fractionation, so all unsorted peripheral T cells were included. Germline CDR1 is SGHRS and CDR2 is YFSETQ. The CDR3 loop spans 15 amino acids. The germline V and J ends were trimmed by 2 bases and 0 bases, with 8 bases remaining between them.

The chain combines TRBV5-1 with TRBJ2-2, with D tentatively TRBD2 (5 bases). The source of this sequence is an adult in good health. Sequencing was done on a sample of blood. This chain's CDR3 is CASSLDGANTGELFF. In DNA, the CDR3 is TGCGCCAGCAGCTTAGACGGGGCGAACACCGGGGAGCTGTTTTTT.